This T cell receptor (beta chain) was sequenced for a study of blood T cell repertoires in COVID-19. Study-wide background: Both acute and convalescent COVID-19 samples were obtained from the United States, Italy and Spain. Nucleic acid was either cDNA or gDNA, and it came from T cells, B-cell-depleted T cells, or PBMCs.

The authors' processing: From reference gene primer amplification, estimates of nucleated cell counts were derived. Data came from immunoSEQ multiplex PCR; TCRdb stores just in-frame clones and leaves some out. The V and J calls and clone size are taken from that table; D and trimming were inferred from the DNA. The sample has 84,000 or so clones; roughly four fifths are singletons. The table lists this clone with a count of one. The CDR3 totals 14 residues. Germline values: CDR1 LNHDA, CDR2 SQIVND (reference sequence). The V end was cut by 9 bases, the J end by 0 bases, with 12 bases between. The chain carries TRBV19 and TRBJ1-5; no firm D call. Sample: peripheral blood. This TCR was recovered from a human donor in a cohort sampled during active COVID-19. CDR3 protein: CASRGSYSNQPQHF. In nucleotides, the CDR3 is TGTGCCAGCCGAGGGAGTTATAGCAATCAGCCCCAGCATTTT.